This entry features one T cell receptor (beta chain) sequence. V was clipped by 0 bases and J by 1 base, with 7 bases between them. CDR1 and CDR2 from the germline V gene are MGHRA and YSYEKL. The CDR3 consists of 14 residues. TCR beta libraries were built with iRepertoire HTBI primers and Arm-PCR of CDR3 regions. MiXCR, run by TCRdb on the multiplex PCR reads, gives a single entry per CDR3 protein. This sample yields 250,000 or so distinct CDR3 sequences, of which under 20% are seen a single time; 14% belongs to the top ten. This entry is derived from a study of regulatory T cells in long-lasting Graves disease. Time point defined: newly diagnosed GD, antithyroid drugs for less than 3 months. Construction of the TCR library relied on RNA isolated from PBMCs. These same records also appear under a second study, on T cells in Graves' hyperthyroidism and ophthalmopathy.

This clonotype was obtained from a woman aged 30 to 39 with Graves disease. Sequencing used peripheral blood mononuclear cells (PBMCs), obtained at new diagnosis, from a patient treated with antithyroid drugs. The gene calls are TRBV4-1 and TRBJ2-7, with no clear D. CDR3 nucleotides: TGCGCCAGCAGCCAAGATACACTTTCCTACGAGCAGTACTTC. It yields the protein CASSQDTLSYEQYF.